Sequencing of this TCR beta chain was carried out in a study of blood T cell repertoires in COVID-19. Across the whole study: Acute and convalescent COVID-19 samples came from the United States, Italy and Spain. The cDNA or gDNA used as material had been derived from T cells, B-cell-depleted T cells, or PBMCs.

A word on this clone: This same CDR3 is encoded by further DNA sequences in the sample.

CDR1 is SGHDT and CDR2 is YYEEEE in the germline V gene. V was shortened by 1 base and J by 7 bases, with 9 bases between the two germline ends. The CDR3 has 13 residues. Assay used: immunoSEQ multiplex PCR; TCRdb lists only in-frame clones, some missing. The table lists 250,000 to 300,000 clones, approximately 91% of them singletons. The sequence was obtained from a woman between 55 and 75 years old with acute or convalescent COVID-19. The chain uses TRBV5-6 and TRBJ1-5; D gene unclear. The source material was peripheral blood. CDR3 sequence: CASSLRGNQPQHF. In DNA, the CDR3 is TGTGCCAGCAGCTTGCGAGGGAACCAGCCCCAGCATTTT.